This T cell receptor beta chain was profiled in a study of cytomegalovirus exposure and HLA in healthy donors. Study-wide points: There were about 160 TCR beta chains listed as cytomegalovirus-associated. Later examination showed HLA-associated TCR beta chains had greater clonal expansion than equally common others.

Donors likely had unrecorded immune exposures despite being nominally healthy when sampled. This clone was observed a single time. The antigen remains unidentified. With 60 Vbeta and 13 Jbeta primers, the PCR was carried out. The method was immunoSEQ multiplex PCR; TCRdb's version includes in-frame clones alone and lacks a portion of them. The profile shows roughly 100,000 clones, roughly 77% of them singletons. This sequence was found in a man aged 35 to 55 in good health and CMV-seronegative. The sequenced material came from PBMCs.

The CDR3 DNA reads as TGTGCCAGCGTTCTGGGCAGAAACACTGAAGCTTTCTTT. Encoded protein: CASVLGRNTEAFF. The chain carries TRBV6-1 and TRBJ1-1; no firm D call. The CDR3 has 13 amino acids. V was clipped by 8 bases and J by 2 bases, with 12 bases between them. CDR1 and CDR2 (germline): MNHNS, SASEGT.